The rows below give T cell receptor beta chains drawn from one sample of a study of T cell responses to AZD1222 COVID-19 vaccine. Clones were sequenced by immunoSEQ multiplex PCR, and TCRdb holds only the in-frame ones, with some missing. The data contain about 120,000 clones, about 90% of them singletons. The input for sequencing was peripheral blood, taken on day 0 of AZD1222 vaccination. The receptors originated from an adult in good health. Each CDR3 is given with its conserved first and last residue. The D gene is left open where the match is weak. Rows give clone size only sometimes, using once, few, many, or a class for an expanded clone.

v_gene,d_gene,j_gene,abundance,CDR3nt,CDR3aa
TRBV23-1,TRBD1,TRBJ1-1,-,TGCGCCAGCAGCCCGCGGACAGGAATGAACACTGAAGCTTTCTTT,CASSPRTGMNTEAFF
TRBV5-1,-,TRBJ2-2,-,TGCGCCAGCAAGGTGGGGAGGAACACCGGGGAGCTGTTTTTT,CASKVGRNTGELFF
TRBV10-3,-,TRBJ1-2,once,TGTGCCATCAGTGATGGGATGGTTGGCTACACCTTC,CAISDGMVGYTF
TRBV7-2,-,TRBJ2-3,-,TGTGCCAGCAGCCGGACAGTTCGCACAGATACGCAGTATTTT,CASSRTVRTDTQYF
TRBV19,-,TRBJ2-7,-,TGTGCCAGTAGTATCACGGGACACCATACCTACGAGCAGTACTTC,CASSITGHHTYEQYF
TRBV28,-,TRBJ1-2,-,TGTGCCAGCAGTCCATCCGCCATCTGGCGAAGTGGCTACACCTTC,CASSPSAIWRSGYTF
TRBV12-3/TRBV12-4,TRBD1,TRBJ1-4,-,TGTGCCAGCAGAGGTACAGGGGTTGAAAAACTGTTTTTT,CASRGTGVEKLFF
TRBV6-6,-,TRBJ1-5,few,TGTGCCAGCAGTCGTGTCACGATCTCGGGGTACGGCAATCAGCCCCAGCATTTT,CASSRVTISGYGNQPQHF
TRBV20-1,-,TRBJ1-1,-,TGCAGTGCTAGGCCGTACACTGAAGCTTTCTTT,CSARPYTEAFF
TRBV28,-,TRBJ1-1,-,TGTGCCAGCAGTTTAGTTGCCCCTCCGAACACTGAAGCTTTCTTT,CASSLVAPPNTEAFF
TRBV6-2/TRBV6-3,-,TRBJ1-5,-,TGTGCCAGCAGCCTTTCAGGGTGGGTCAACTATCAGCCCCAGCATTTT,CASSLSGWVNYQPQHF
TRBV29-1,TRBD1,TRBJ2-1,once,TGCAGCGTTGAGGGACAGTTAAGCTCCTACAATGAGCAGTTCTTC,CSVEGQLSSYNEQFF
TRBV2,-,TRBJ1-5,-,TGTGCCAGCACCCCAGGAGTTGATCAGCCCCAGCATTTT,CASTPGVDQPQHF
TRBV29-1,-,TRBJ1-5,-,TGCAGCGTTGGTGGGGGGGCGGCTCAGCCCCAGCATTTT,CSVGGGAAQPQHF
TRBV5-1,-,TRBJ1-6,-,TGCGCCAGCAGCTTGGAAGCGGGCCGGTTCGGGAATTCACCCCTCCACTTT,CASSLEAGRFGNSPLHF
TRBV9,-,TRBJ2-2,-,TGTGCCAGCAGCGTCCACGGAGAGGGCACCGGGGAGCTGTTTTTT,CASSVHGEGTGELFF
TRBV21-1,-,TRBJ1-3,-,TGTGCCAGCAGCAAAGGTTATGGCCTCTCTGGAAACACCATATATTTT,CASSKGYGLSGNTIYF
TRBV10-3,-,TRBJ2-7,-,TGTGCCATCGGACGCTCTGGGGACCTACGAGACGAGCAGTACTTC,CAIGRSGDLRDEQYF
TRBV4-1,TRBD1,TRBJ1-5,-,TGCGCCAGCAGCCAGGGACAGGGGCCGATCAATCAGCCCCAGCATTTT,CASSQGQGPINQPQHF
TRBV7-3,-,TRBJ1-5,-,TGTGCCAGCAGCACCCAACCGGGCTACAGGCAGCATTTT,CASSTQPGYRQHF
TRBV7-3,TRBD1,TRBJ1-3,-,TGTGCCAGCAAAAGGCGGGACAGCGCCTCTGGAAACACCATATATTTT,CASKRRDSASGNTIYF
TRBV27,-,TRBJ1-2,-,TGTGCCAGCAGTTCCCACGGACCTAACTATGGCTACACCTTC,CASSSHGPNYGYTF
TRBV6-2/TRBV6-3,TRBD2,TRBJ2-1,once,TGTGCCAGCAGTTACCACCTGATGACTAGCAACGATTCAGGTGAGCAGTTCTTC,CASSYHLMTSNDSGEQFF
TRBV9,-,TRBJ2-7,few,TGTGCCAGCAGCGTAGATGGGACAAACTACGAGCAGTACTTC,CASSVDGTNYEQYF
TRBV11-3,TRBD1,TRBJ1-3,once,TGTGCCAGCAGCGAGGGACAGGGAGTCATATATTTT,CASSEGQGVIYF
TRBV6-5,-,TRBJ1-3,-,TGTGCCAGCAGTTCTGGGCACTCTGGAAACACCATATATTTT,CASSSGHSGNTIYF
TRBV14,-,TRBJ2-2,-,TGTGCCAGCAGCCAATTAGTAGACAGCCTCGGGGAGCTGTTTTTT,CASSQLVDSLGELFF
TRBV7-2,-,TRBJ2-1,once,TGTGCCAGCAGCCTTCTGTACAATGAGCAGTTCTTC,CASSLLYNEQFF
TRBV2,TRBD1,TRBJ2-7,-,TGTGCCAGCAGTGAAGACAGGGGGCTTTTCGAGCAGTACTTC,CASSEDRGLFEQYF
TRBV6-5,-,TRBJ1-5,once,TGTGCCAGCAGTTACTCGGTTCCCCTCGATCAGCCCCAGCATTTT,CASSYSVPLDQPQHF
TRBV7-8,-,TRBJ1-1,-,TGTGCCAGCAGTCCATCCGGGGGGTCGGGCACTGAAGCTTTCTTT,CASSPSGGSGTEAFF
TRBV5-5,TRBD1,TRBJ1-2,few,TGTGCCAGCAGCGGGGGACAGGGAGTTGGCTACACCTTC,CASSGGQGVGYTF
TRBV20-1,TRBD1,TRBJ2-3,-,TGCAGTGCTAGGACAGGACAGGGGATGGATTTT,CSARTGQGMDF
TRBV10-3,TRBD1,TRBJ2-1,-,TGTGCCATCAGTGACCTTGCCGGGACAGGGATCAATGAGCAGTTCTTC,CAISDLAGTGINEQFF
TRBV28,-,TRBJ1-4,-,TGTGCCAGTGGGACGGCCAATGAAAAACTGTTTTTT,CASGTANEKLFF
TRBV6-5,-,TRBJ2-1,-,TGTGCCAGCAGTTCTCACACCCTCAATGAGCAGTTCTTC,CASSSHTLNEQFF
TRBV12-3/TRBV12-4,-,TRBJ2-2,-,TGTGCCAGCAGTTTAATCTCGCCCGGGGAGCTGTTTTTT,CASSLISPGELFF
TRBV6-2/TRBV6-3,TRBD2,TRBJ2-5,-,TGTGCCAGCAGTTATCGGGGACTAGCCGGAGAGACCCAGTACTTC,CASSYRGLAGETQYF
TRBV9,TRBD1,TRBJ1-1,-,TGTGCCAGCAGCGGACGACAGGGGCAAGGGAACACTGAAGCTTTCTTT,CASSGRQGQGNTEAFF
TRBV3-1/TRBV3-2,TRBD2,TRBJ2-1,-,TGTGCCAGCAGCCAATTTACCGGGACTAGCGATGAGCAGTTCTTC,CASSQFTGTSDEQFF
TRBV19,-,TRBJ1-5,-,TGTGCCAGTAGTTGGAAGGGGGGGCCGCAGCCCCAGCATTTT,CASSWKGGPQPQHF
TRBV11-2,-,TRBJ2-1,-,TGTGCCAGCAGCCCCCGGGGGACGACCTACAATGAGCAGTTCTTC,CASSPRGTTYNEQFF
TRBV6-6,-,TRBJ1-5,-,TGTGCCAGCAGCTTCCATGACAATCAGCCCCAGCATTTT,CASSFHDNQPQHF
TRBV7-3,TRBD1,TRBJ1-5,medium-sized,TGTGCCAGCAGCTTAATGCGGGACAGACTTCTCAATCAGCCCCAGCATTTT,CASSLMRDRLLNQPQHF
TRBV11-2,TRBD1,TRBJ1-2,-,TGTGCCAGCAGCTTAGCCCCGGGACAGGCAGGGTATGGCTACACCTTC,CASSLAPGQAGYGYTF
TRBV5-4,-,TRBJ2-1,-,TGTGCCAGCAGCTTGGGGCTAGCGTACAATGAGCAGTTCTTC,CASSLGLAYNEQFF
TRBV18,-,TRBJ1-2,-,TGTGCCAGCTCACCTCGGGAACAGGGTGGCTATGGCTACACCTTC,CASSPREQGGYGYTF
TRBV9,-,TRBJ2-2,-,TGTGCCAGCAGCGCGCCCCTAGGGGGGTCGCACACCGGGGAGCTGTTTTTT,CASSAPLGGSHTGELFF
TRBV2,-,TRBJ1-5,once,TGTGCCAGCAGTTTTGGCGCTAGCAATCAGCCCCAGCATTTT,CASSFGASNQPQHF
TRBV27,-,TRBJ1-6,once,TGTGCCAGCAGTTTAGACGTCAACCCAGCTCTCGGTTCACCCCTCCACTTT,CASSLDVNPALGSPLHF
TRBV30,-,TRBJ2-1,-,TGTGCCTGGAGTGTTTCTAGCGCGAGCTCCTACAATGAGCAGTTCTTC,CAWSVSSASSYNEQFF
TRBV28,-,TRBJ1-1,-,TGTGCCAGCAGTGGGCAGGGGTCGCTCACTGAAGCTTTCTTT,CASSGQGSLTEAFF
TRBV6-5,-,TRBJ1-1,-,TGTGCCAGCACCTGGGGGGAAAGGACTGAAGCTTTCTTT,CASTWGERTEAFF
TRBV29-1,-,TRBJ1-1,-,TGCAGCGGACTGCATTTGAACACTGAAGCTTTCTTT,CSGLHLNTEAFF
TRBV11-3,TRBD1,TRBJ2-6,few,TGTGCCAGCAGCGCGGGACAGGGGGCGGTTGGGGCCAACGTCCTGACTTTC,CASSAGQGAVGANVLTF
TRBV18,-,TRBJ1-6,-,TGTGCCAGCTTAGCCGACAGCACACCTTCACCCCTCCACTTT,CASLADSTPSPLHF
TRBV7-3,-,TRBJ2-5,once,TGTGCCAGCAGCCCTTACGCTCGGCGGAGCACAGGAGAGACCCAGTACTTC,CASSPYARRSTGETQYF